This T cell receptor (beta chain) was identified during a study of metastatic and nonmetastatic thyroid tumors. Study-wide background: Thyroid patients, malignant and benign, had repertoires compared across blood and tumor or nodule tissue.

This clone is categorized as medium-sized. Germline values: CDR1 DFQATT, CDR2 SNEGSKA (reference sequence). The CDR3 covers 12 residues. V was trimmed by 5 bases and J by 6 bases, leaving 11 bases between them. Every patient was untreated before thyroid surgery. Using MiXCR, TCRdb reanalyzed the PCR reads. Among some 4,300 clones listed, approximately 29% were seen once. The origin of this receptor is a male donor with papillary thyroid cancer or a benign thyroid nodule (not recorded which). Some clones in this sample may be carry-over from other donors' samples. The source material was adjacent normal tissue. This sequence joins TRBV20-1 and TRBJ1-5; D might be TRBD1 (5 bases). For the CDR3, the DNA is TGCAGTGCTGACCAGGGCCTTCAGCCCCAGCATTTT. Protein: CSADQGLQPQHF.